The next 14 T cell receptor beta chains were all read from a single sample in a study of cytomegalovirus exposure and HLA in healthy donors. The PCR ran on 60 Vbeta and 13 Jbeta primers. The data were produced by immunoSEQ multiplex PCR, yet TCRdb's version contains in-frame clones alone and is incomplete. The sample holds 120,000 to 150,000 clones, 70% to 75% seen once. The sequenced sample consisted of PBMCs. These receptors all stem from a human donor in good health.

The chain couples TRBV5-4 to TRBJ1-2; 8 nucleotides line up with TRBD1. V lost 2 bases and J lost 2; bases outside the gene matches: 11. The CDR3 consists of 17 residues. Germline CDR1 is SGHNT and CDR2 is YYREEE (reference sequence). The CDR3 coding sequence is TGTGCCAGCAGCTTTGGGTTGTCAGGGGGCAACAACTATGGCTACACCTTC. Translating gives CASSFGLSGGNNYGYTF.

The DNA of the CDR3 is TGTGCCAGTAGTGAAGGCAGGGCACATCGAAAGGCTTTCTTT. It specifies CASSEGRAHRKAFF. The rearrangement links TRBV19 to TRBJ1-1; D is perhaps TRBD1 (5 bases). The CDR3 runs 14 residues. Germline V gene lookup returns CDR1 LNHDA and CDR2 SQIVND (reference sequence). The V and J ends lost 5 bases and 11 bases respectively, with 21 bases between them.

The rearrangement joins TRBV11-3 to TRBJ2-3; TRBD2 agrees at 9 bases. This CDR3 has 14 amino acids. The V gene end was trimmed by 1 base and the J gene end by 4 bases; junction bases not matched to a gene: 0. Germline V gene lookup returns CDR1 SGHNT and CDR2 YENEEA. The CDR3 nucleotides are TGTGCCAGCAGCTTAGTAGCGGGGGCAGATACGCAGTATTTT. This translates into CASSLVAGADTQYF.

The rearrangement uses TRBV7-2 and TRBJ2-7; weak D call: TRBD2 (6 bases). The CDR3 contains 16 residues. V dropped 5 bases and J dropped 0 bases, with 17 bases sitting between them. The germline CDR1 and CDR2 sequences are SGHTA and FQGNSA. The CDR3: CASSQIADQSSYEQYF. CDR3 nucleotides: TGTGCCAGCAGCCAAATAGCGGACCAGAGCTCCTACGAGCAGTACTTC.

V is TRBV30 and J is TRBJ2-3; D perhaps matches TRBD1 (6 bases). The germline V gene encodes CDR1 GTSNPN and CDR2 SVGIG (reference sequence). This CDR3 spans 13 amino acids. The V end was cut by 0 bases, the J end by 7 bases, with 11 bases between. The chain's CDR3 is CAWSVGTSNTQYF. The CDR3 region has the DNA TGTGCCTGGAGTGTAGGGACATCAAATACGCAGTATTTT.

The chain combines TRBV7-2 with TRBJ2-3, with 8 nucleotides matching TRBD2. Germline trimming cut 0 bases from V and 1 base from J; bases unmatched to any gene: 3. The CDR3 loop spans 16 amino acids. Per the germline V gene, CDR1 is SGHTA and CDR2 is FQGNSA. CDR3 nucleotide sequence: TGTGCCAGCAGCTTAGCATTTAGCGGGGGCACAGATACGCAGTATTTT. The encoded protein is CASSLAFSGGTDTQYF.

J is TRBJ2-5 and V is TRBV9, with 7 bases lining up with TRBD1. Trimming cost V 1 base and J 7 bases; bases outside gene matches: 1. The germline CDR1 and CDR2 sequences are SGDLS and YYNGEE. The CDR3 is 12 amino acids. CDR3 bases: TGTGCCAGCAGCGTATCAGGGGGGACCCAGTACTTC. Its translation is CASSVSGGTQYF. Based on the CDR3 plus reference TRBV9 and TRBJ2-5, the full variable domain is DSGVTQTPKHLITATGQRVTLRCSPRSGDLSVYWYQQSLDQGLQFLIQYYNGEERAKGNILERFSAQQFPDLHSELNLSSLELGDSALYFCASSVSGGTQYFGPGTRLLVL.

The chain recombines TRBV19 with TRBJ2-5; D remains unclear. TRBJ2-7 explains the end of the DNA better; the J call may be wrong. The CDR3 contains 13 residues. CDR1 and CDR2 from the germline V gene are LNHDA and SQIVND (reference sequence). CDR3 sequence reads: CASSMFNSYEQYF. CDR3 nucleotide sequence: TGTGCCAGTAGTATGTTCAACTCCTACGAGCAGTACTTC.

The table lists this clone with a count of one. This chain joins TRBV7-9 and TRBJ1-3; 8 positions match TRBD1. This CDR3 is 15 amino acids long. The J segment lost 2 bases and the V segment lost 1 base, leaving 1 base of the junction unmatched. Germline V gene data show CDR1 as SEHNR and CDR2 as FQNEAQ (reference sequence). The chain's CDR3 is CASSLETGAGNTIYF. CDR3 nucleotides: TGTGCCAGCAGCTTAGAGACAGGGGCTGGAAACACCATATATTTT.

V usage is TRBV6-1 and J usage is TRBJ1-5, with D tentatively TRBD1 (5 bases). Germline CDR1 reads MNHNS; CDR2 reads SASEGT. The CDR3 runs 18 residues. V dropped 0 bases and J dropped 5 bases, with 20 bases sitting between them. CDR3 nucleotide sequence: TGTGCCAGCAGTGAAGCGCGTTCAGCCGCCTGGGGCGATCAGCCCCAGCATTTT. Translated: CASSEARSAAWGDQPQHF.

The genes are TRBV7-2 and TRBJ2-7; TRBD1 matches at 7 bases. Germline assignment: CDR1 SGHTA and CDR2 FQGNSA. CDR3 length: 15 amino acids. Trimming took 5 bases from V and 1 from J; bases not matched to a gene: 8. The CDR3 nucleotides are TGTGCCAGCAGCCCTGCCATGGGACAGTCCTACGAGCAGTACTTC. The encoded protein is CASSPAMGQSYEQYF. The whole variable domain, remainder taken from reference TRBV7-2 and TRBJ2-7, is GAGVSQSPSNKVTEKGKDVELRCDPISGHTALYWYRQSLGQGLEFLIYFQGNSAPDKSGLPSDRFSAERTGGSVSTLTIQRTQQEDSAVYLCASSPAMGQSYEQYFGPGTRLTVT.

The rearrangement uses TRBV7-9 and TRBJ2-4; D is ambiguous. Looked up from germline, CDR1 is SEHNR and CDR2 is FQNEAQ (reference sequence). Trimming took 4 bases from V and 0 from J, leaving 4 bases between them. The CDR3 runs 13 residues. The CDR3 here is CASSSIAKNIQYF. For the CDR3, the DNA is TGTGCCAGCAGCTCAATAGCCAAAAACATTCAGTACTTC.

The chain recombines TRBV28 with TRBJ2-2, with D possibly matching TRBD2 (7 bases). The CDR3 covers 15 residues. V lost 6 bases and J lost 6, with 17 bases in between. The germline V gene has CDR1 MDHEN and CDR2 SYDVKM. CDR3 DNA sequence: TGTGCCAGCAGCATTCGCGGGGGCCCGGCCGGGGAGCTGTTTTTT. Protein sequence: CASSIRGGPAGELFF. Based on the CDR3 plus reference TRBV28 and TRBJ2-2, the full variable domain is DVKVTQSSRYLVKRTGEKVFLECVQDMDHENMFWYRQDPGLGLRLIYFSYDVKMKEKGDIPEGYSVSREKKERFSLILESASTNQTSMYLCASSIRGGPAGELFFGEGSRLTVL.

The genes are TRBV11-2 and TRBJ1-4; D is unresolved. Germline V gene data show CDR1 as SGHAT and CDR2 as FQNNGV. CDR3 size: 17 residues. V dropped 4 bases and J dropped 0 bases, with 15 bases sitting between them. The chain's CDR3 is CASSSLLGKPTNEKLFF. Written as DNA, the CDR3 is TGTGCCAGCAGCTCCCTACTAGGGAAGCCAACTAATGAAAAACTGTTTTTT.